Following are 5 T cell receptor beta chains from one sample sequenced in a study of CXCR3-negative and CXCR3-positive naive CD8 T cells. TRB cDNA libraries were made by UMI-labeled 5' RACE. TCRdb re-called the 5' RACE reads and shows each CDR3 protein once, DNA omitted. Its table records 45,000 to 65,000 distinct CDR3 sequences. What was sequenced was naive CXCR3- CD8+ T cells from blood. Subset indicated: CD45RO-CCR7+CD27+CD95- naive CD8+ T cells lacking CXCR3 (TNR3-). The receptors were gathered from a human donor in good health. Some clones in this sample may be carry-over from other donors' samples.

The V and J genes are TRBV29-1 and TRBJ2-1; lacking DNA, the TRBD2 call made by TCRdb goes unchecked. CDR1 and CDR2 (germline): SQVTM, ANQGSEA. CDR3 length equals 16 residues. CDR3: CSVDKGTSGLWGEQFF.

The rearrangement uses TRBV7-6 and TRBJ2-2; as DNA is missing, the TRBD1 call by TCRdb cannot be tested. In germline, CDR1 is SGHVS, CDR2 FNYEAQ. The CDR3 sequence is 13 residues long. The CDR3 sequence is CASRDTAAGELFF.

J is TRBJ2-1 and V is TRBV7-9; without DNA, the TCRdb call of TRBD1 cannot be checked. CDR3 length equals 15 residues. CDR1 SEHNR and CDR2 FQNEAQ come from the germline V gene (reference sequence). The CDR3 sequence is CASRPRDRSYNEQFF.

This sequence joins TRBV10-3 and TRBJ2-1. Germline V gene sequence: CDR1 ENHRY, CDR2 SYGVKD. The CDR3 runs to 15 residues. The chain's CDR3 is CAITERTGPNNEQFF.

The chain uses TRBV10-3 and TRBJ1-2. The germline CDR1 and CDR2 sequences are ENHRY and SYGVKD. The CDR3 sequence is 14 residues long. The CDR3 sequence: CAISESEGPYGYTF.